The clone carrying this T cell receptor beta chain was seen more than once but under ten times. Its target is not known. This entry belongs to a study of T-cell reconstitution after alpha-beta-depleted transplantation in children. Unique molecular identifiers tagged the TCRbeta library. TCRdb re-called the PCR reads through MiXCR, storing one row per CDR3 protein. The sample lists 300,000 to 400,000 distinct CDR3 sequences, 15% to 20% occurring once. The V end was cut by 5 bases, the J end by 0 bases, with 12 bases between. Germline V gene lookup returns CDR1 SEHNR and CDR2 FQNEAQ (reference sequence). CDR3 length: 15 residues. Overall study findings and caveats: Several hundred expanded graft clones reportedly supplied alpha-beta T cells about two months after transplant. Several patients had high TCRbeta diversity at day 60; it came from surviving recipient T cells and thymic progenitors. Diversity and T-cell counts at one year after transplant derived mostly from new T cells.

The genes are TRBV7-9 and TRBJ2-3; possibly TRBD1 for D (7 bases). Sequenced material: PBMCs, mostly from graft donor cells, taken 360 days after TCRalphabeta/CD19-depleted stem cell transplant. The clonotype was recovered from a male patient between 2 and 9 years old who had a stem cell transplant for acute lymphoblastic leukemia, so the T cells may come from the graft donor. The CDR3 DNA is TGTGCCAGCAGCCCTCAGGGGGGAAGCACAGATACGCAGTATTTT. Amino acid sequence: CASSPQGGSTDTQYF.